These 2 T cell receptor beta chains share one sample of origin, sequenced in a study of shared clonotypes between healthy human individuals. The repertoire was sequenced with immunoSEQ multiplex PCR; TCRdb's copy has only in-frame clones and lacks some. This sample has 950,000 to 1,300,000 clones, with approximately 72% found just once. Specimen: memory CD4+ T cells sorted from blood. Subset indicated: CD45RA-negative fraction. The origin of the receptors is a man aged 18 to 29 in good health.

The rearrangement joins TRBV5-1 to TRBJ1-1; D unclear. CDR1 and CDR2 from the germline V gene are SGHRS and YFSETQ. The CDR3 covers 13 residues. V lost 1 base and J 3 bases, leaving 7 bases between the germline ends. CDR3 nucleotide sequence: TGCGCCAGCAGCTTGCAGGAAGACACTGAAGCTTTCTTT. Its protein product is CASSLQEDTEAFF.

The chain uses TRBV5-1 and TRBJ1-1; 7 bases map to TRBD1. Per germline, CDR1 SGHRS and CDR2 YFSETQ. The V and J ends lost 2 bases and 4 bases, in that order; junction bases with no gene match: 5. The CDR3 consists of 14 residues. The CDR3 DNA sequence: TGCGCCAGCAGCTTTGGGACAGCTTCCACTGAAGCTTTCTTT. As protein: CASSFGTASTEAFF.